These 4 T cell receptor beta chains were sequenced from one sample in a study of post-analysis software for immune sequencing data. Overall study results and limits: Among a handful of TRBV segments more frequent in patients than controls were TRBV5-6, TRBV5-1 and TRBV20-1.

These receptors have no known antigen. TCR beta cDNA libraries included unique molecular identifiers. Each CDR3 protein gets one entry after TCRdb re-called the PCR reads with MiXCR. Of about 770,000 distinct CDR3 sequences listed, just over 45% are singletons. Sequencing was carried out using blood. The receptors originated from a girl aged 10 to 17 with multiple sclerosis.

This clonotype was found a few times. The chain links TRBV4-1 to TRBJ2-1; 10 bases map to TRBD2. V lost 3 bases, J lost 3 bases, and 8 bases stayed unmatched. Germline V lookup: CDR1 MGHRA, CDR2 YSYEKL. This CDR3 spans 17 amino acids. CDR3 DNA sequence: TGCGCCAGCAGCCACCCTCCCGGGACTAGCGACTACAATGAGCAGTTCTTC. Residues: CASSHPPGTSDYNEQFF.

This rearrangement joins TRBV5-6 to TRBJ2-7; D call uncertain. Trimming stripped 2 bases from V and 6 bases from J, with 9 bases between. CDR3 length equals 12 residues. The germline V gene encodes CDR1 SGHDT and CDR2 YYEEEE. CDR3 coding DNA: TGTGCCAGCAGCTTTAATATGCGCGAGCAGTACTTC. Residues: CASSFNMREQYF.

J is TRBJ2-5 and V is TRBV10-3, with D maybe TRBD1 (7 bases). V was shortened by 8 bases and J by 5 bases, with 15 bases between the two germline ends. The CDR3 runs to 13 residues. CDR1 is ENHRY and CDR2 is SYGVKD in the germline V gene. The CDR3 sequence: CAIGARGVETQYF. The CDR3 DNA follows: TGTGCCATCGGCGCCAGGGGGGTGGAGACCCAGTACTTC.

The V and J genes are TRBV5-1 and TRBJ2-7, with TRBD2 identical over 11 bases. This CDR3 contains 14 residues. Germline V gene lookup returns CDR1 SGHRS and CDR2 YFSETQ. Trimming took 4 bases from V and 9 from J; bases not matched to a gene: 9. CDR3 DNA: TGCGCCAGCAGCCCGGGACTAGCGGATACGAGGCAGTACTTC. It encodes CASSPGLADTRQYF.